This TCR beta chain was retrieved from a study of blood T cell repertoires in COVID-19. Sequencing was performed with immunoSEQ multiplex PCR; in TCRdb, only in-frame clones are kept and a portion is missing. The sample carries fewer than 75,000 clones, 80% to 90% recorded once. Between the trimmed V and J ends, which lost 4 bases and 1 base, there was a span of 5 bases. This CDR3 comprises 13 residues. CDR1 and CDR2 (germline): SNHLY, FYNNEI. The source is a man older than 75 with acute or convalescent COVID-19. The sample consisted of peripheral blood. V and J are TRBV2 and TRBJ1-3; no definite D call. This chain's CDR3 is CASSARSGNTIYF. The CDR3 DNA reads TGTGCCAGCAGTGCTCGGTCTGGAAACACCATATATTTT. The full variable domain, its missing parts supplied by reference TRBV2 and TRBJ1-3, is EPEVTQTPSHQVTQMGQEVILRCVPISNHLYFYWYRQILGQKVEFLVSFYNNEISEKSEIFDDQFSVERPDGSNFTLKIRSTKLEDSAMYFCASSARSGNTIYFGEGSWLTVV.